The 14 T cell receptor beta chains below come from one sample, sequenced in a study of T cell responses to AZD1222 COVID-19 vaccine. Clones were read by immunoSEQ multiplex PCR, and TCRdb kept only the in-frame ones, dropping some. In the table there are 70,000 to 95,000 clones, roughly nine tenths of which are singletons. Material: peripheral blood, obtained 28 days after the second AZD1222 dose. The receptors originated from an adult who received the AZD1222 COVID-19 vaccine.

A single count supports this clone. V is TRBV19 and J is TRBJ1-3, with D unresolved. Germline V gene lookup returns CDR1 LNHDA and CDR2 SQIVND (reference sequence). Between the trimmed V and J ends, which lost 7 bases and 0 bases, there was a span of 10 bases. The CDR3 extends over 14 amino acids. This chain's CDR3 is CASTKGLSGNTIYF. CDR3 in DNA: TGTGCCAGTACGAAGGGTCTCTCTGGAAACACCATATATTTT.

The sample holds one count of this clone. The CDR3 protein is CASSPEQSSGNTIYF. The CDR3 DNA sequence: TGTGCCAGCTCACCTGAACAGAGCTCTGGAAACACCATATATTTT. This chain joins TRBV18 and TRBJ1-3; D gene uncertain. V shed 3 bases and J shed 0 bases, with 9 bases lying between them. In germline, CDR1 is KGHSH, CDR2 LQKENI. The CDR3 loop spans 15 amino acids.

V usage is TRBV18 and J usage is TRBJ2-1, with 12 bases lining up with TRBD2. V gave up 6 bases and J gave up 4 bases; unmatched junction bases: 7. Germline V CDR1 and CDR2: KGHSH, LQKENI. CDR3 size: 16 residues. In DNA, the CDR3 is TGTGCCAGCTCGCCAAGACTAGCGGGGGTTTACAATGAGCAGTTCTTC. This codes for CASSPRLAGVYNEQFF.

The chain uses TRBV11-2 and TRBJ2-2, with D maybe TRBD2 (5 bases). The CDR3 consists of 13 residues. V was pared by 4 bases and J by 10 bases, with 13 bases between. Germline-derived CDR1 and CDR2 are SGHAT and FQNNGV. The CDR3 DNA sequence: TGTGCCAGCAGCTCCCGGACTGTTGAGGAGCTGTTTTTT. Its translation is CASSSRTVEELFF.

In DNA form, the CDR3 reads TGTGCCAGCAGCCAACTAGGAGGGGGGGTGGACAATGAGCAGTTCTTC. Its translation is CASSQLGGGVDNEQFF. This chain uses TRBV4-2 with TRBJ2-1; D is possibly TRBD2 (7 bases). Germline loops: CDR1 LGHNA, CDR2 YNFKEQ. V lost 2 bases and J 5 bases, leaving 16 bases between the germline ends. This CDR3 contains 16 residues.

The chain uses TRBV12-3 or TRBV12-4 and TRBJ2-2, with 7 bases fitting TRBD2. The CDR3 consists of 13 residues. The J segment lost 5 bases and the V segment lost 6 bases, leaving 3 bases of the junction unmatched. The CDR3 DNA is TGTGCCAGCAGCCTACTAGCGACCGGGGAGCTGTTTTTT. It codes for CASSLLATGELFF.

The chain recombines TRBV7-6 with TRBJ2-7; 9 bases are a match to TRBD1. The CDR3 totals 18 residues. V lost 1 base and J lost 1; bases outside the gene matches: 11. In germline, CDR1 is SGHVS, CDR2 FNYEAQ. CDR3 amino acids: CASSLGFPGQGSSYEQYF. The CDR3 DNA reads TGTGCCAGCAGCTTAGGCTTCCCGGGACAGGGATCATCCTACGAGCAGTACTTC.

CDR3 amino acids: CASGQLDFETQYF. The DNA for the CDR3 is TGTGCCAGCGGTCAACTGGACTTTGAGACCCAGTACTTC. The rearrangement joins TRBV12-3 or TRBV12-4 to TRBJ2-5; D might be TRBD2 (5 bases). There are 13 residues in the CDR3. The ends were cut back, 8 bases at V and 5 bases at J, with 15 bases in the middle.

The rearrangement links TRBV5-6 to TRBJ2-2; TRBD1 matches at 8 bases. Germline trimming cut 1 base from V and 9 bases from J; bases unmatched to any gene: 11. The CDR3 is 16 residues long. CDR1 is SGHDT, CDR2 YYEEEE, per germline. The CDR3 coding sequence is TGTGCCAGCAGCTTGACAGTCCGGGACAGGCCTTGGGAGCTGTTTTTT. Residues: CASSLTVRDRPWELFF.

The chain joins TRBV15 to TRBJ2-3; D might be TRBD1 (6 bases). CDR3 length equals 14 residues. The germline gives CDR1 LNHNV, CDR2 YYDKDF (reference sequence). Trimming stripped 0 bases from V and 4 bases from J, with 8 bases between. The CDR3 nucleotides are TGTGCCACCAGCAGAGACCAGGGGTCAGATACGCAGTATTTT. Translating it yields CATSRDQGSDTQYF.

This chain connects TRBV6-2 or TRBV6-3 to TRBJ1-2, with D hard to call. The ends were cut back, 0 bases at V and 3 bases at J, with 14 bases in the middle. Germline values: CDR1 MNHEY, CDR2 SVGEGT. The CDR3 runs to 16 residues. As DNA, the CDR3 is TGTGCCAGCAGTTACTCAGGGCACGTCTTCGACTATGGCTACACCTTC. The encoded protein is CASSYSGHVFDYGYTF.

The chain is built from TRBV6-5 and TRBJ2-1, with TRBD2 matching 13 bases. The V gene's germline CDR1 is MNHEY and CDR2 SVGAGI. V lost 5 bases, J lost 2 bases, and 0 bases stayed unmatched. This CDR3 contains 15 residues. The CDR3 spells CASSTSGGAYNEQFF. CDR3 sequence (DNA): TGTGCCAGCAGTACTAGCGGGGGGGCCTACAATGAGCAGTTCTTC.

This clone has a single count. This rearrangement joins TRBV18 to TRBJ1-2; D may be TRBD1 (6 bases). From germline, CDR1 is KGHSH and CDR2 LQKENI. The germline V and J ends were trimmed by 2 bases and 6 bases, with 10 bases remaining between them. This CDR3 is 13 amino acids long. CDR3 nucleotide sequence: TGTGCCAGCTCACCAGTAAACAGGGATGGCTACACCTTC. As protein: CASSPVNRDGYTF.

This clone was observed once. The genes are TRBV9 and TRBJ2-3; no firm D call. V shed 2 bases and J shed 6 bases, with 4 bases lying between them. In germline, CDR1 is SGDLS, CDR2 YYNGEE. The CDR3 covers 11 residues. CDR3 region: CASSVADTQYF. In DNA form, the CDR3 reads TGTGCCAGCAGCGTTGCTGATACGCAGTATTTT.